These T cell receptor beta chains were read from a single sample in a study of HIV-infected patients and healthy controls. TCRdb re-analysed the 5' RACE reads in MiXCR, keeping a single row per CDR3 protein. This sample has approximately 64,000 distinct CDR3 sequences, with 15% to 20% found just once. The specimen was CD4+ T cells from blood. All receptors come from a human donor in good health. Each CDR3 is given with its conserved first and last residue. A D gene is named only where the DNA matches it firmly. Only some rows state a clone size, as once, few, many or a class for expanded clones.

.,TRBJ2-5,TRBV20-1,.,TGCAGTGCTAGAGTGGTCGCCCGTCCCGGGGAGACCCAGTACTTC,CSARVVARPGETQYF
.,TRBJ1-5,TRBV28,many,TGTGCCAGCAGTCCCCAGGCGTCTCGAAATCAGCCCCAGCATTTT,CASSPQASRNQPQHF
.,TRBJ2-1,TRBV15,.,TGTGCCACCAGCAGAGATGGCGACACCAACCGCTACAATGAGCAGTTCTTC,CATSRDGDTNRYNEQFF
TRBD2,TRBJ2-1,TRBV3-1,few,TGTGCCAGCAGCCAAGAGGTTGTGGGGACTAGCGGTCGCAATGAGCAGTTCTTC,CASSQEVVGTSGRNEQFF
.,TRBJ2-7,TRBV4-1,few,TGCGCCAGCAGCCAAGAGGGGGTTTACGAGCAGTACTTC,CASSQEGVYEQYF
TRBD1,TRBJ2-7,TRBV7-8,few,TGTGCCAGCAGCTTAGCGACCGGGGCAGGGGGTGGCTACGAGCAGTACTTC,CASSLATGAGGGYEQYF
.,TRBJ2-5,TRBV5-1,.,TGCGCCAGCAGCTTGGCAGGTACACAGGAAGAGACCCAGTACTTC,CASSLAGTQEETQYF
.,TRBJ1-2,TRBV6-2/TRBV6-3,many,TGTGCCAGCAGTTCGCAGGACTATGGCTACACCTTC,CASSSQDYGYTF
TRBD1,TRBJ1-2,TRBV7-2,.,TGTGCCAGCAGCGGAACAGGGGGCGGTTCCTCTGGCTACACCTTC,CASSGTGGGSSGYTF
.,TRBJ1-1,TRBV25-1,.,TGTGCCAGCTCACGAACAGAGAACACTGAAGCTTTCTTT,CASSRTENTEAFF
.,TRBJ2-1,TRBV28,.,TGTGCCAGCAGCCAAACCGCTTGGGGAGAGCAGTTCTTC,CASSQTAWGEQFF
.,TRBJ2-3,TRBV5-1,few,TGCGCCAGCAGCTTGGCAGGGGACCTTAGCACAGATACGCAGTATTTT,CASSLAGDLSTDTQYF
.,TRBJ1-5,TRBV12-3/TRBV12-4,.,TGTGCCAGTAGTACGGACAGAAATCAGCCCCAGCATTTT,CASSTDRNQPQHF
.,TRBJ1-1,TRBV20-1,.,TGCAGTGCCCTTCGGGCCTCGTCAGAAGCTTTCTTT,CSALRASSEAFF
.,TRBJ2-5,TRBV7-2,.,TGTGCCAGCAGCTTAAACCAGGGGCGGGAGACCCAGTACTTC,CASSLNQGRETQYF
.,TRBJ2-4,TRBV4-1,.,TGCGCCAGCAGCCAGGACAGTAAGGGCATTCAGTACTTC,CASSQDSKGIQYF
.,TRBJ1-3,TRBV29-1,few,TGCAGCGTAGGCTCTGGAAACACCATATATTTT,CSVGSGNTIYF
.,TRBJ2-4,TRBV6-1,few,TGTGCCAGCAGTGAAGGCCCAGGGGCGTACGCAGCCAAAAACATTCAGTACTTC,CASSEGPGAYAAKNIQYF
.,TRBJ2-1,TRBV28,.,TGTGCCAGCAGTTTATCCGAGGGCAGGGGCCGGGTCCGAAGCAATGAGCAGTTCTTC,CASSLSEGRGRVRSNEQFF
.,TRBJ1-1,TRBV12-3/TRBV12-4,.,TGTGCCAGTTCCATCGGAGGGGAAGCTTTCTTT,CASSIGGEAFF
TRBD1,TRBJ1-1,TRBV9,few,TGTGCCAGCAGCGCCGGACAGGGGCACACTGAAGCTTTCTTT,CASSAGQGHTEAFF
TRBD1,TRBJ2-3,TRBV11-2,medium-sized,TGTGCCAGCAGCCATTACAGGGGGAAAGGAGATACGCAGTATTTT,CASSHYRGKGDTQYF
.,TRBJ2-7,TRBV5-4,.,TGTGCCAGCAGCCCAGAGAGGGCAGGGAAGGAGCAGTACTTC,CASSPERAGKEQYF
.,TRBJ2-1,TRBV29-1,many,TGCAGCGTTGAAAAAGGGGCTGTCTACAATGAGCAGTTCTTC,CSVEKGAVYNEQFF
.,TRBJ1-1,TRBV24-1,.,TGTGCCACCAGTGATTTGGGCGAGGGGGGATCTCGCATGAACACTGAAGCTTTCTTT,CATSDLGEGGSRMNTEAFF
.,TRBJ2-1,TRBV6-1,many,TGTGCCAGCAGTGCAGGGCCTAACAGGTCCTACAATGAGCAGTTCTTC,CASSAGPNRSYNEQFF
.,TRBJ2-4,TRBV11-2,.,TGTGCCAGCAGCTTAGATATAGCCCACCTAGCCAAAAACATTCAGTACTTC,CASSLDIAHLAKNIQYF
.,TRBJ1-4,TRBV18,few,TGTGCCAGCCAGGGAAGCGGACGGGAAAAACTGTTTTTT,CASQGSGREKLFF
TRBD1,TRBJ1-4,TRBV6-6,.,TGTGCCAGCAGTCCGCAGAACCCGGGACAGGGAAACGAAAAACTGTTTTTT,CASSPQNPGQGNEKLFF
.,TRBJ2-7,TRBV27,many,TGTGCCAGCAGTTTATCGTATTCTTCAGAGGGGGGGACAGCCTCGCCCTTC,CASSLSYSSEGGTASPF
.,TRBJ1-1,TRBV10-3,many,TGTGCCATCAGAACACATGGGAACACTGAAGCTTTCTTT,CAIRTHGNTEAFF
.,TRBJ2-7,TRBV12-3/TRBV12-4,many,TGTGCCAGCTCCCCTTTCATGTACGAGCAGTACTTC,CASSPFMYEQYF
.,TRBJ2-5,TRBV29-1,.,TGCAGCGTTGAAATCACCCGGGGACGCGCCTTCCAAGAGACCCAGTACTTC,CSVEITRGRAFQETQYF
.,TRBJ1-2,TRBV6-6,.,TGTGCCAGCATTCGGAATTCTCTTAACTATGGCTACACCTTC,CASIRNSLNYGYTF
TRBD1,TRBJ1-6,TRBV7-3,few,TGTGCCAGCGGGACAGGGAGTTCACCCCTCCACTTT,CASGTGSSPLHF
TRBD1,TRBJ1-2,TRBV6-5,few,TGTGCCAGCAGTTACACAACACCAGGGACAGGAACTAACTATGGCTACACCTTC,CASSYTTPGTGTNYGYTF
.,TRBJ2-3,TRBV7-9,many,TGTGCCAGCAGCTTAACTCTTCCCACAGATACGCAGTATTTT,CASSLTLPTDTQYF
TRBD2,TRBJ2-1,TRBV20-1,few,TGCAGTGCTAAGGGTTCTGTATACGGGACTAGCGGATTCAATGAGCAGTTCTTC,CSAKGSVYGTSGFNEQFF
.,TRBJ1-1,TRBV3-1,few,TGTGCCAGCAGCCAAGATCAAGGGTACACTGAAGCTTTCTTT,CASSQDQGYTEAFF
TRBD1,TRBJ1-5,TRBV7-6,many,TGTGCCAGCAGCTTAGTGTTCGCAGGGGGCCTCCTCACTAGCAATCAGCCCCAGCATTTT,CASSLVFAGGLLTSNQPQHF
.,TRBJ2-7,TRBV19,few,TGTGCCAGTAGTATAGCGGCGAAATACTACGAGCAGTACTTC,CASSIAAKYYEQYF
.,TRBJ1-6,TRBV12-3/TRBV12-4,.,TGTGCCAGCAGTTTAGTTCAGCCAGGGAGTTCACCCCTCCACTTT,CASSLVQPGSSPLHF
TRBD2,TRBJ2-7,TRBV5-6,many,TGTGCCAGCAGCCCCATGAGCGGGAGGGCCTACGAGCAGTACTTC,CASSPMSGRAYEQYF
.,TRBJ2-5,TRBV11-2,few,TGTGCCAGCAGCTTATCGGGCCGAGAGACCCAGTACTTC,CASSLSGRETQYF
TRBD1,TRBJ2-5,TRBV5-6,.,TGTGCCAGCAGCCGGACAGGCCTCCAAGAGACCCAGTACTTC,CASSRTGLQETQYF
TRBD1,TRBJ1-4,TRBV5-4,few,TGTGCCAGCAGCCCGGACAGGGGTAGGGGAAAACTGTTTTTT,CASSPDRGRGKLFF
TRBD1,TRBJ1-3,TRBV7-3,many,TGTGCCAGCAGCGTACCGGGACAGGGGGCTTTTGGAAACACCATATATTTT,CASSVPGQGAFGNTIYF
TRBD1,TRBJ1-4,TRBV9,many,TGTGCCAGCAGCGGGACAGGGGGCGATGAAAAACTGTTTTTT,CASSGTGGDEKLFF
TRBD1,TRBJ1-6,TRBV14,few,TGTGCCAGCAGCGAGACAGGGCATTCACCCCTCCACTTT,CASSETGHSPLHF
.,TRBJ2-5,TRBV6-6,once,TGTGCCAGCAGTGTCGGGAAATGGGAGACCCAGTACTTC,CASSVGKWETQYF
.,TRBJ1-2,TRBV25-1,few,TGTGCCAGCAGTGAAGGTGGGGGCTATGGCTACACCTTC,CASSEGGGYGYTF
TRBD1,TRBJ2-7,TRBV6-5,many,TGTGCCAGCCGGACAGGGCCCTCCTACGAGCAGTACTTC,CASRTGPSYEQYF
.,TRBJ1-1,TRBV4-1,.,TGCGCCAGCAGCCAGCCATACAGGGAAGGCACTGAAGCTTTCTTT,CASSQPYREGTEAFF
.,TRBJ2-6,TRBV7-9,.,TGTGCCAGCAGCTTATTGGGTATCAAAGGAGCCAACGTCCTGACTTTC,CASSLLGIKGANVLTF